There are many counts of the clone carrying this T cell receptor beta chain. Antigen: not known. CD8 T cells were positively selected from what remained after CD4 positive selection. The beta constant-region primer was an equimolar mix of two oligonucleotides covering TRBC1 and TRBC2. Four rounds of PCR amplified the ligated cDNA using nested alpha and beta constant-region primers plus SP2. An oligonucleotide with the SP2 primer and a 12-nucleotide UMI was ligated to the cDNA 3' end. TCRdb independently ran MiXCR on the UMI-ligation and nested PCR reads; one entry per CDR3 protein. The table lists 98,000 or so distinct CDR3 sequences, about 11% of them singletons. CDR1 and CDR2 (germline): SGHTA, FQGNSA. This CDR3 contains 14 residues. Trimming took off 5 bases at V and 6 bases at J, with 14 bases between the two ends. The data derive from a study of naive and memory T cell subsets. Findings and limits, study-wide: Naive repertoires, especially CD8, held a few larger clonotypes, possibly memory cells re-expressing CD45RA.

This sequence joins TRBV7-2 and TRBJ2-1; possible D gene TRBD1, 5 bases. The sequenced sample consisted of naive CD4+ T cells from blood. This clonotype was obtained from a human donor in good health. CDR3 sequence: CASSQSTVPNEQFF. The DNA of the CDR3 is TGTGCCAGCAGCCAATCGACAGTCCCCAATGAGCAGTTCTTC.